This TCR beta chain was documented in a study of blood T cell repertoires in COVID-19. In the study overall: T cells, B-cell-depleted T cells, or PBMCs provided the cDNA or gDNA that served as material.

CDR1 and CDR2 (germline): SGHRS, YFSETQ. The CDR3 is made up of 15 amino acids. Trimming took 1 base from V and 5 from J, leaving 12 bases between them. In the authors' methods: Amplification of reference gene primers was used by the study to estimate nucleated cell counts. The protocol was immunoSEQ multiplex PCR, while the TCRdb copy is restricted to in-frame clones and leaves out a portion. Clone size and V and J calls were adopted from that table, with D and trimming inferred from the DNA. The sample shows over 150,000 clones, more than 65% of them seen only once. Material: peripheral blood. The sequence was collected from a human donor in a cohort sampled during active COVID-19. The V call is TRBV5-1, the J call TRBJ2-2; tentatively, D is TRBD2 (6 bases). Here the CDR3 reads CASSLTSIRTGELFF. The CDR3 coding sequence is TGCGCCAGCAGCTTGACTAGCATAAGGACCGGGGAGCTGTTTTTT.